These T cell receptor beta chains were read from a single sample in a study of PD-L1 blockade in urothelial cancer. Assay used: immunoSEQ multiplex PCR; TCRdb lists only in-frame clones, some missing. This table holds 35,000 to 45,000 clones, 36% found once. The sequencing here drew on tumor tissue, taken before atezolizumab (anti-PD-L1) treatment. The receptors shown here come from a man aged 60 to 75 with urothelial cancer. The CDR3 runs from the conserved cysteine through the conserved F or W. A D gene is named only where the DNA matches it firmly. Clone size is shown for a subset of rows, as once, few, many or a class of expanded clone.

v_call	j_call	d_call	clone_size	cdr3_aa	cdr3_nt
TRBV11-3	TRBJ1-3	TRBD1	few	CASSHRDRENTIYF	TGTGCCAGCAGCCATAGGGACAGGGAAAACACCATATATTTT
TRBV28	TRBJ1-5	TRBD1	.	CASGLGTGDQPQHF	TGTGCCAGCGGACTCGGGACAGGGGATCAGCCCCAGCATTTT
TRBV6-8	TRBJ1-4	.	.	CASKGTRGLNEKLFF	TGTGCCAGCAAAGGGACGAGGGGACTGAATGAAAAACTGTTTTTT
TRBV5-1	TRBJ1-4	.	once	CASSSQGGANEKLFF	TGCGCCAGCAGTTCCCAAGGAGGGGCTAATGAAAAACTGTTTTTT
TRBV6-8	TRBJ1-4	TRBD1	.	CASSDNRGLREKLFF	TGTGCCAGCAGTGACAACAGGGGGCTGAGGGAAAAACTGTTTTTT
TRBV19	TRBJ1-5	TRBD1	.	CASSLHRGRQPQHF	TGTGCCAGTAGTCTTCACAGGGGGCGGCAGCCCCAGCATTTT
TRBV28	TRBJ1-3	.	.	CASSLEGTSGNTIYF	TGTGCCAGCAGTTTAGAGGGAACTAGTGGAAACACCATATATTTT
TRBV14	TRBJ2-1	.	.	CASSQGPYNEQFF	TGTGCCAGCAGCCAGGGACCCTACAATGAGCAGTTCTTC
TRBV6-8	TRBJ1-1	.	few	CASSPYRQTGEAFF	TGTGCCAGCAGTCCTTACCGCCAGACAGGCGAAGCTTTCTTT
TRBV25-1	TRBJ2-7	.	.	CASRLDGTYEQYF	TGTGCCAGCCGATTGGACGGGACCTACGAGCAGTACTTC
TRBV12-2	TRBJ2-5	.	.	CATIGNPGEETQYF	TGTGCCACCATAGGCAACCCAGGGGAAGAGACCCAGTACTTC
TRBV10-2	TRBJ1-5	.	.	CASSDAGNNQPQHF	TGCGCCAGCAGTGATGCCGGGAACAATCAGCCCCAGCATTTT
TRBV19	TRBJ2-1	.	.	CATGEMGSYNEQFF	TGTGCCACTGGGGAGATGGGTTCCTACAATGAGCAGTTCTTC
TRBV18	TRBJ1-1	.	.	CASSPAMVGLNTEAFF	TGTGCCAGCTCACCCGCAATGGTGGGGTTGAACACTGAAGCTTTCTTT
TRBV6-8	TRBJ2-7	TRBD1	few	CASNSRDRGYEQYF	TGTGCCAGCAACAGCCGGGACAGGGGCTACGAGCAGTACTTC
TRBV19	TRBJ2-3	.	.	CASRRGSLADTQYF	TGTGCCAGTAGAAGGGGATCGTTGGCAGATACGCAGTATTTT
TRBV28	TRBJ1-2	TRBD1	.	CASSRQKQGEGYTF	TGTGCCAGCAGTCGGCAAAAACAGGGGGAAGGCTACACCTTC
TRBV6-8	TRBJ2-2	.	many	CASSYSRGSGSTGELFF	TGTGCCAGCAGTTACTCTAGGGGGTCAGGTTCCACCGGGGAGCTGTTTTTT
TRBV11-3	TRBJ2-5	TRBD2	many	CASSSGLAFTQETQYF	TGTGCCAGCAGCTCGGGACTAGCGTTTACTCAAGAGACCCAGTACTTC
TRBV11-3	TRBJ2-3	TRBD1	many	CASSLGQGSTDTQYF	TGTGCCAGCAGCTTAGGACAGGGGAGCACAGATACGCAGTATTTT
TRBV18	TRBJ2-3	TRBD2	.	CASSSKSGGSTDTQYF	TGTGCCAGCTCATCCAAGAGCGGGGGAAGCACAGATACGCAGTATTTT
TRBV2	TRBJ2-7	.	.	CASKWGNYEQYF	TGTGCCAGCAAATGGGGAAACTACGAGCAGTACTTC
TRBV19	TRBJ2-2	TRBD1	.	CASSSGQGTTGELFF	TGTGCCAGTAGTAGTGGACAGGGAACCACCGGGGAGCTGTTTTTT
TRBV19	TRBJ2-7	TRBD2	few	CASSTSLAGIYEQYF	TGTGCCAGTAGTACCAGTCTAGCGGGGATCTACGAGCAGTACTTC
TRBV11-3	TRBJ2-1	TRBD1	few	CASSLGQGQGVDEQFF	TGTGCCAGCAGCTTAGGTCAGGGACAGGGGGTAGATGAGCAGTTCTTC
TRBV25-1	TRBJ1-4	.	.	CASSPNRVGEKLFF	TGTGCCAGCAGTCCGAACAGGGTCGGTGAAAAACTGTTTTTT
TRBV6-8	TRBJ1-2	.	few	CASSKVGTTFPFYGYTF	TGTGCCAGCAGTAAAGTGGGGACAACTTTTCCTTTCTATGGCTACACCTTC
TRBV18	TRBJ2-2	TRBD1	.	CASSHSQGAGELFF	TGTGCCAGCTCACACTCTCAGGGGGCCGGGGAGCTGTTTTTT
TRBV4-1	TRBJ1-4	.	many	CASSQVRDLEKLFF	TGCGCCAGCAGCCAAGTCCGGGACCTCGAAAAACTGTTTTTT
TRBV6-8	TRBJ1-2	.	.	CASSVQGWGYTF	TGTGCCAGCAGTGTTCAGGGTTGGGGCTACACCTTC
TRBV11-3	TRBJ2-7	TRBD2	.	CASSPREGSYEQYF	TGTGCCAGCAGCCCACGGGAGGGATCCTACGAGCAGTACTTC
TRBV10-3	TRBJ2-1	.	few	CAISPTGSYNEQFF	TGTGCCATCAGTCCGACTGGTTCCTACAATGAGCAGTTCTTC
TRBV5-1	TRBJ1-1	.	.	CASSLRGGGTEAFF	TGCGCCAGCAGCCTAAGAGGGGGAGGAACTGAAGCTTTCTTT
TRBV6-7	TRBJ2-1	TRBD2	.	CASSYLQTSGRFYEQFF	TGTGCCAGCAGTTACCTACAGACTAGCGGGAGATTCTATGAGCAGTTCTTC